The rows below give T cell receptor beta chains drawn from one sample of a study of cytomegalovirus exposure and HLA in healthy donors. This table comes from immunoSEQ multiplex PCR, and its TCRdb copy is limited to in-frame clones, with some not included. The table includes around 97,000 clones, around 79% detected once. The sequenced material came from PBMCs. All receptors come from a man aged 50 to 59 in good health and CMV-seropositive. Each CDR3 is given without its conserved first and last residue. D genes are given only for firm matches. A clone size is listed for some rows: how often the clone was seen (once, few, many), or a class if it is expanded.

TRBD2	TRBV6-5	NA	ASSFNREGADTQY
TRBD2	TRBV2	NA	ASSLAGTYTQY
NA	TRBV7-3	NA	ASSREVAGELF
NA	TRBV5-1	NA	ASSLANGLAGEQF
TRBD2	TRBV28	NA	ASSSGLASTDTQY
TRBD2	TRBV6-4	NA	ASSDSRGETGELF
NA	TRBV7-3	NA	ASTHMAGPCEQY
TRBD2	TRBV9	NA	ASSLLAGLVGNEQF
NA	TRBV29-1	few	SVVRAGDTQY
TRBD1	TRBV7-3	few	ASARTGGSVDTQY
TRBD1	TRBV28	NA	ASSSWTGSYEQY
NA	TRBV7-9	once	ASSSRRLTGELF
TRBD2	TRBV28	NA	ASSPTENLAGAPYNEQF
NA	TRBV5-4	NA	ASSRTVNNSPLH
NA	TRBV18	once	ASSPKDRSIYEQY
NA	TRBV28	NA	ASSRTDTQPQH
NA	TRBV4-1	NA	ASSQDHDTQY
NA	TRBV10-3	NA	ATNPSSVGSYEQY
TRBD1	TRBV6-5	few	ASSRDRAREQY
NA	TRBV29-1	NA	SVERESSEQY
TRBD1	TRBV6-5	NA	ASSEQGETEAF
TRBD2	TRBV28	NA	ASSLGLAGVHEQY
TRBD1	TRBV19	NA	ASTRDRGLISGANVLT
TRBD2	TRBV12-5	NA	ASGSTHTGLAGEQF
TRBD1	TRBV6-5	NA	ASRDRGSEQY